The 11 T cell receptor beta chains listed next were all sequenced from one sample in a study of CD8+ T cells in alopecia areata. After isolation, RNA underwent reverse transcription to generate cDNA as the sequencing template. Assay: immunoSEQ multiplex PCR; the TCRdb copy retains only in-frame clones and omits some. The table includes about 150,000 clones, approximately 65% detected once. Sequences were obtained from CD8+ T cells sorted from blood. The receptors shown here come from a human donor in good health.

This clone was found a few times. This chain joins TRBV29-1 and TRBJ2-1; D is perhaps TRBD2 (6 bases). V lost 1 base to trimming and J lost 2 bases, with 12 bases between them. CDR1 and CDR2 (germline): SQVTM, ANQGSEA. CDR3 length equals 15 residues. The CDR3 loop reads CSVEARDLTYNEQFF. CDR3 sequence (DNA): TGCAGCGTTGAAGCGCGGGACCTTACCTACAATGAGCAGTTCTTC.

The sample holds one count of this clone. This chain links TRBV27 with TRBJ1-2, with unresolved D. V lost 6 bases and J lost 8, with 10 bases in between. Germline V gene data show CDR1 as MNHEY and CDR2 as SMNVEV (reference sequence). The CDR3 has 11 residues. Here the CDR3 DNA reads TGTGCCAGCAGGGACTTCTGGGGCTACACCTTC. Protein sequence: CASRDFWGYTF.

The chain links TRBV6-1 to TRBJ2-1; D gene uncertain. Germline CDR1 and CDR2: MNHNS and SASEGT. This CDR3 comprises 13 residues. The V and J ends lost 1 base and 4 bases respectively, with 5 bases between them. The CDR3 spells CASSEVGYNEQFF. The CDR3 nucleotides are TGTGCCAGCAGTGAAGTGGGTTACAATGAGCAGTTCTTC.

This chain uses TRBV7-9 with TRBJ2-5, with D perhaps TRBD1 (6 bases). The V end was cut by 3 bases, the J end by 3 bases, with 11 bases between. In germline, CDR1 is SEHNR, CDR2 FQNEAQ (reference sequence). The CDR3 covers 14 residues. CDR3 DNA: TGTGCCAGCAGCTTCGGGACAAGGGAAGAGACCCAGTACTTC. Amino acid sequence: CASSFGTREETQYF.

The rearrangement uses TRBV10-3 and TRBJ2-7, with D tentatively TRBD2 (6 bases). The V end was cut by 6 bases, the J end by 0 bases, with 15 bases between. Germline CDR1 is ENHRY and CDR2 is SYGVKD. The CDR3 is 15 amino acids. CDR3 region: CAISATSITSYEQYF. DNA of the CDR3: TGTGCCATCAGCGCTACTAGCATCACCTCCTACGAGCAGTACTTC.

The CDR3 sequence is CASSSAATYSYEQYF. In DNA, the CDR3 is TGTGCCAGCAGCTCCGCTGCGACCTACTCCTACGAGCAGTACTTC. The chain recombines TRBV7-2 with TRBJ2-7, with D uncertain. The V gene's germline CDR1 is SGHTA and CDR2 FQGNSA. Deletions cut 4 bases from V and 0 bases from J, with 13 bases between. The CDR3 length is 15 residues. The full variable domain, completed using reference TRBV7-2 and TRBJ2-7, is GAGVSQSPSNKVTEKGKDVELRCDPISGHTALYWYRQSLGQGLEFLIYFQGNSAPDKSGLPSDRFSAERTGGSVSTLTIQRTQQEDSAVYLCASSSAATYSYEQYFGPGTRLTVT.

The CDR3 here is CASSQSGGYQPQHF. CDR3 coding DNA: TGTGCCAGCAGCCAATCGGGGGGGTATCAGCCCCAGCATTTT. The V call is TRBV27, the J call TRBJ1-5; maybe TRBD1 (5 bases). The CDR3 consists of 14 residues. Looked up from germline, CDR1 is MNHEY and CDR2 is SMNVEV (reference sequence). Trimming stripped 6 bases from V and 5 bases from J, with 14 bases between.

The CDR3 DNA sequence: TGTGCCACCAGCAGCGAAACTAGCGGGGGGACCTACGAGCAGTACTTC. Protein: CATSSETSGGTYEQYF. The V and J genes are TRBV15 and TRBJ2-7; 12 nucleotides match TRBD2. Germline lookup yields CDR1 LNHNV and CDR2 YYDKDF (reference sequence). CDR3 length: 16 amino acids. The V segment lost 3 bases and the J segment 2 bases; nucleotides outside the gene matches: 5. Variable domain in full (rest from reference TRBV15 and TRBJ2-7): DAMVIQNPRYQVTQFGKPVTLSCSQTLNHNVMYWYQQKSSQAPKLLFHYYDKDFNNEADTPDNFQSRRPNTSFCFLDIRSPGLGDTAMYLCATSSETSGGTYEQYFGPGTRLTVT.

The chain couples TRBV11-2 to TRBJ2-1; D might be TRBD2 (5 bases). Germline V lookup: CDR1 SGHAT, CDR2 FQNNGV. The CDR3 totals 15 residues. Trimming removed 3 bases at V and 8 bases at J, with 17 bases between. The CDR3 loop is CASSLTSGAMDEQFF. In DNA, the CDR3 is TGTGCCAGCAGCTTGACGAGCGGAGCCATGGATGAGCAGTTCTTC.

The chain links TRBV14 to TRBJ2-5; TRBD2 might be the D (5 bases). The CDR3 contains 17 residues. CDR1 and CDR2 (germline): SGHDN, FVKESK. Trimming left V 0 bases short and J 4 bases short, with 18 bases between. CDR3 residues: CASSQEGSSGMGETQYF. The CDR3, as DNA: TGTGCCAGCAGCCAAGAGGGGAGCTCGGGGATGGGAGAGACCCAGTACTTC.

This clone occurred once. The CDR3 here is CSVEEPGQYSNQPQHF. The DNA of the CDR3 is TGCAGCGTTGAAGAGCCGGGACAGTATAGCAATCAGCCCCAGCATTTT. The chain employs TRBV29-1 and TRBJ1-5, with TRBD1 identical over 7 bases. The V gene's germline CDR1 is SQVTM and CDR2 ANQGSEA. The CDR3 extends over 16 amino acids. J was trimmed by 0 bases and V by 0 bases; bases with no gene match: 5.